This T cell receptor beta chain originates from a study of PD-L1 blockade in urothelial cancer. Study context: Reported median T cell count for blood samples was around 140,000. Study-wide findings and caveats: Expansion of tumor-associated blood clones at 3 weeks was greater in durable-benefit patients. TCR clonality was measured in pretreatment peripheral blood. Clonality below the median predicted better survival.

Details on this clone: Its matching antigen is unknown.

Data came from immunoSEQ multiplex PCR; TCRdb stores just in-frame clones and leaves some out. The top ten clones hold 3% to 4.5% of a sample with some 52,000 clones, 60% to 85% of them seen once. The diagnosis in patients was locally advanced or metastatic urothelial carcinoma. This TCR derives from an older man with urothelial cancer. Material: PBMCs, obtained around atezolizumab (anti-PD-L1) treatment.

The CDR3 sequence is CASSNTGASGLNTGELFF. The CDR3 DNA sequence: TGTGCCAGCAGCAACACAGGGGCTAGCGGGTTGAACACCGGGGAGCTGTTTTTT. V and J are TRBV9 and TRBJ2-2, with D perhaps matching TRBD2 (8 bases). V was trimmed by 4 bases and J by 1 base, leaving 20 bases between them. The CDR3 runs 18 residues. Germline V gene lookup returns CDR1 SGDLS and CDR2 YYNGEE.